These T cell receptor beta chains were read from a single sample in a study of T cell responses to AZD1222 COVID-19 vaccine. Some clones are missing from TCRdb's copy, which holds only in-frame ones; the method was immunoSEQ multiplex PCR. The sample lists 200,000 to 250,000 clones, around 94% occurring once. Sequences were derived from peripheral blood, sampled 28 days after the second dose of the MenACWY control vaccine. These receptors all stem from an adult who received the MenACWY meningococcal vaccine as a control. Both conserved end residues are part of each CDR3. The D gene is left open where the match is weak. Size tells how often a clone was seen (once, few, many) or the class of an expanded clone, and some rows leave it out.

clone size,D gene,J gene,V gene,CDR3 DNA,CDR3 protein
NA,TRBD2,TRBJ2-7,TRBV5-1,TGCGCCAGCAGCTATAGCGGGAGCTCCTACGAGCAGTACTTC,CASSYSGSSYEQYF
NA,NA,TRBJ2-5,TRBV29-1,TGCAGCGTTGAAAAAGACTGGGCGCAAGAGACCCAGTACTTC,CSVEKDWAQETQYF
NA,NA,TRBJ1-2,TRBV10-3,TGTGCCATCAGTGAGTCTAGTTTAATTTTGGGGCAGGAAGGCTACACCTTC,CAISESSLILGQEGYTF
NA,NA,TRBJ1-5,TRBV29-1,TGCAGCGTTGAGGGGATTCAGCCCCAGCATTTT,CSVEGIQPQHF
NA,NA,TRBJ2-2,TRBV4-3,TGCGCCAGCAGCCAAACACAGGTTACCGGGGAGCTGTTTTTT,CASSQTQVTGELFF
once,TRBD2,TRBJ2-3,TRBV5-1,TGCGCCAGCAACGGGAGGGCCCCTACAGATACGCAGTATTTT,CASNGRAPTDTQYF
once,TRBD2,TRBJ2-1,TRBV18,TGTGCCAGCTCACCTCAGGGGACTAGCGGGGACTATGAGCAGTTCTTC,CASSPQGTSGDYEQFF
once,NA,TRBJ2-1,TRBV29-1,TGCAGCGTTGAAGTAGGAGGGGGACTTGAGCAGTTCTTC,CSVEVGGGLEQFF
NA,NA,TRBJ2-1,TRBV6-5,TGTGCCAGCAGAGAGGGACTTCCATACAATGAGCAGTTCTTC,CASREGLPYNEQFF
NA,TRBD2,TRBJ2-2,TRBV5-1,TGCGCCAGCATCGCGACTAGCGGGGGGGCCGGGGAGCTGTTTTTT,CASIATSGGAGELFF
NA,TRBD2,TRBJ2-1,TRBV5-4,TGTGCCAGCAGCTTGGACGGACTAGCGATCTATGAGCAGTTCTTC,CASSLDGLAIYEQFF